The TCR beta chain under discussion was sequenced for a study of blood T cell repertoires in COVID-19. Background on the study: Acute and convalescent COVID-19 specimens originated in the United States, Italy and Spain.

Participants came from around 25 US areas, aged roughly 18 to 95 years. Participant-reported clinical history was the basis for cohort assignment. Either two negative PCRs, clearance, or symptom resolution qualified Cohort 3 donors as recovered. The CDR3 sequence is 11 residues long. V was clipped by 2 bases and J by 10 bases, with 6 bases between them. Germline lookup yields CDR1 LGHDT and CDR2 YNNKEL (reference sequence). The table came from immunoSEQ multiplex PCR; TCRdb's copy has only in-frame clones and leaves some out. The sample gives 250,000 or so clones, approximately 86% of which show up once; about 1.5% is in the top ten.

Specimen: PBMCs or T cells enriched from blood (not recorded which). The receptor comes from a woman between 45 and 60 years old who had recovered from COVID-19. This chain links TRBV3-1 (or the pseudogene TRBV3-2) with TRBJ1-3, with unresolved D. CDR3 DNA: TGTGCCAGCAGCCAACTTTCTACCATATATTTT. Amino acid sequence: CASSQLSTIYF.